In its sample, the clone carrying this T cell receptor beta chain is medium-sized. The antigen is not known. Following culture for roughly 10 days, CD4+ T cells were isolated. Fresh IL-2-containing medium replaced half the medium on days 3 and 7. The data are from a study of vaccination effects on CD4 cells after COVID-19. The wider study: ViraFEST expansion of antigen-specific CD4+ T cells with viral peptide pools preceded sequencing. Supplemented with 9.5 to 10 IU/ml IL-2 and roughly 9.2 ug/ml peptides, under 2.5 million PBMC per well were kept in culture.

Study-wide results and caveats: Common cold coronavirus cross-reactivity was shown by only 1 of 255 vaccine-induced clones in healthy vaccinees.

Sequenced by immunoSEQ multiplex PCR; TCRdb stores in-frame clones only, minus some. The sample holds tens of thousands of clones, 67% seen once. Here the sequenced sample was CD4+ T cells from PBMCs cultured without peptide, taken before COVID-19 vaccination. The receptor was isolated from a human donor who received a COVID-19 vaccine.

In nucleotides, the CDR3 is TGTGCCAGCAGCCAAGATCTGGGGACAGGGGTCTCTGGGGCCAACGTCCTGACTTTC. Protein product: CASSQDLGTGVSGANVLTF. The chain combines TRBV3-1 (or the pseudogene TRBV3-2) with TRBJ2-6; TRBD1 matches at 10 bases. This CDR3 spans 19 amino acids. V dropped 0 bases and J dropped 0; count of bases not matched to a gene: 5. Germline assignment: CDR1 LGHDT and CDR2 YNNKEL (reference sequence).